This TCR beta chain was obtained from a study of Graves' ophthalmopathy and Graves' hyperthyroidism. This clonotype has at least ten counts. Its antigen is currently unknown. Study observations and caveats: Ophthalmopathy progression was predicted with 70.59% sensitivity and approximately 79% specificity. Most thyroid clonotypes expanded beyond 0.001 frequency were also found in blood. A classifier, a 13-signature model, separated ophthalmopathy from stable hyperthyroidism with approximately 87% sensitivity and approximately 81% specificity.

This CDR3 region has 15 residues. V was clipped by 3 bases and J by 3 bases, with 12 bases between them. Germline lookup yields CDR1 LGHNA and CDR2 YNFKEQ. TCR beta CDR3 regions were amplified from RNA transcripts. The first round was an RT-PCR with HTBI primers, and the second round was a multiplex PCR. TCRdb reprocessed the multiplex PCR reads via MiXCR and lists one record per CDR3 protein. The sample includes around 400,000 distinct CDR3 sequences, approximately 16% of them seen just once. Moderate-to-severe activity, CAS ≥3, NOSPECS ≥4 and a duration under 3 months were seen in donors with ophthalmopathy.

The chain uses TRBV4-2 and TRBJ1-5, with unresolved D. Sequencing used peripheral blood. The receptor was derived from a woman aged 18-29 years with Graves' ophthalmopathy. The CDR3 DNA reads TGTGCCAGCAGCCAGGGCGACACCTACAATCAGCCCCAGCATTTT. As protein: CASSQGDTYNQPQHF.